A selection of T cell receptor beta chains follows, all from one sample in a study of T-cell memory formation after mild COVID-19. Each CDR3 protein is one row after TCRdb ran MiXCR on the 5' RACE reads. Of about 400,000 distinct CDR3 sequences listed, 15% to 20% were seen once; the top ten hold roughly 21%. What was sequenced was PBMCs or a T cell subset sorted from them (not recorded which). These receptors were taken from a man younger than 35 who had mild COVID-19 (a few samples of this study predate the infection). Cell type and time point are not known. Both conserved end residues are part of each CDR3. Some rows mark clone size as missing; the rest say once, few, many or name a class of expanded clone.

j_gene,len,abundance,v_gene,CDR3aa
TRBJ2-6,15,-,TRBV4-3,CASSPRISGANVLTF
TRBJ1-5,15,many,TRBV5-4,CASSTQGTGNQPQHF
TRBJ2-2,16,few,TRBV5-1,CASSPTWLAGTGELFF
TRBJ2-7,16,many,TRBV6-5,CASSPRQGVSSYEQYF
TRBJ2-5,13,few,TRBV24-1,CATSGGGQETQYF
TRBJ2-3,15,many,TRBV5-1,CASSLSRLVTDTQYF
TRBJ2-7,15,-,TRBV5-1,CASSLGGGSTYEQYF
TRBJ1-1,14,-,TRBV12-3/TRBV12-4,CASSPRTGSTEAFF
TRBJ2-5,14,many,TRBV24-1,CATSDLGREETQYF
TRBJ2-1,15,-,TRBV20-1,CSARGGRLYGNEQFF
TRBJ1-1,15,-,TRBV4-1,CASSQEVRGSTEAFF
TRBJ1-1,11,-,TRBV30,CAWRRNTEAFF
TRBJ2-3,16,-,TRBV4-3,CASSLGLAGASNTQYF
TRBJ2-2,15,few,TRBV6-5,CASSYLGQGAGELFF
TRBJ2-3,16,-,TRBV11-2,CASSSPAVGRKDTQYF
TRBJ2-5,16,-,TRBV7-6,CASSSIRGREIETQYF
TRBJ2-3,15,-,TRBV7-2,CASSSIAGRTDTQYF
TRBJ1-5,15,-,TRBV6-2/TRBV6-3,CASSSDRGLGQPQHF
TRBJ1-5,16,few,TRBV10-3,CATLRGSGEGNQPQHF
TRBJ1-2,10,many,TRBV29-1,CSVGGDGYTF
TRBJ1-1,15,-,TRBV7-3,CASSLFGRGATEAFF
TRBJ2-5,15,-,TRBV12-3/TRBV12-4,CASSTTSGGTETQYF
TRBJ2-3,15,few,TRBV9,CASSVAGGSTDTQYF
TRBJ1-1,17,-,TRBV19,CASSKQGIWGMNTEAFF
TRBJ1-1,14,-,TRBV7-2,CASRQSSMNTEAFF
TRBJ2-1,14,few,TRBV12-3/TRBV12-4,CASSQLDKDNEQFF
TRBJ2-1,14,-,TRBV11-3,CASSLSDGNNEQFF
TRBJ2-5,14,few,TRBV5-6,CASSGRRYQETQYF
TRBJ2-7,15,once,TRBV18,CASSPGHATTYEQYF
TRBJ1-1,14,few,TRBV7-2,CASNQGPLNTEAFF
TRBJ2-5,17,-,TRBV4-2,CASSQGASGGLQETQYF
TRBJ2-5,14,many,TRBV15,CATSSQGADETQYF
TRBJ2-1,17,few,TRBV10-3,CAISGISGGASYNEQFF
TRBJ2-6,17,few,TRBV7-8,CASSLDRASSGANVLTF
TRBJ1-6,14,many,TRBV7-6,CASSLGTANSPLHF
TRBJ1-2,13,few,TRBV10-3,CAISEGQGNGYTF
TRBJ2-5,15,few,TRBV11-2,CASSALRDNQETQYF
TRBJ2-7,12,few,TRBV7-9,CASSQGSYEQYF
TRBJ1-1,15,few,TRBV6-5,CASSYAGVGSTEAFF
TRBJ2-7,17,-,TRBV6-2/TRBV6-3,CASTNNHGGIPNHEQYF
TRBJ2-5,14,many,TRBV7-2,CASSLGSFLETQYF
TRBJ1-4,14,many,TRBV28,CASSTGPLNEKLFF
TRBJ1-1,14,-,TRBV5-1,CASSAPNGNTEAFF
TRBJ1-5,15,few,TRBV12-3/TRBV12-4,CASSYRGKSNQPQHF
TRBJ2-1,17,-,TRBV27,CASSLRPAGGPANEQFF
TRBJ2-1,16,few,TRBV4-2,CASSQRLAGVPNEQFF
TRBJ2-7,13,many,TRBV7-9,CASSPMGFYEQYF
TRBJ2-3,15,few,TRBV11-2,CASSLLAVSTDTQYF
TRBJ1-1,15,-,TRBV7-2,CASSLVAGVGAEAFF
TRBJ1-5,17,-,TRBV7-6,CASSPWNPSQGAQPQHF
TRBJ1-4,14,-,TRBV11-2,CASSFSSSGEKLFF
TRBJ1-1,16,-,TRBV10-3,CAIRLQVGSGGTEAFF
TRBJ2-5,13,-,TRBV7-8,CASGYRFQETQYF
TRBJ1-1,18,few,TRBV11-1,CASSRTGFPQRLNTEAFF